The 20 T cell receptor beta chains below come from one sample, sequenced in a study of persistence of HIV-infected CD4 T cells. The stimulus was lysate of CMV-infected fibroblasts, approximately 9.6 ug/mL. Responding CD4+ T cells were sorted by upregulation of both CD40 ligand and CD69. The libraries were made with immunoSEQ version 4 in survey mode. Clones were read by immunoSEQ multiplex PCR, and TCRdb kept only the in-frame ones, dropping some. Of roughly 7,100 clones in the sample, around 80% were seen once. What these receptors recognize is not known. Here the sequenced sample was CD4+ T cells sorted from PBMCs after approximately 19-hour stimulation, taken from a patient who received antiretroviral therapy. The receptors were sampled from an adult woman with HIV who was CMV-seropositive.

In DNA form, the CDR3 reads TGTGCCAGCAGCCCGGACCTTAACTATGGCTACACCTTC. Protein sequence: CASSPDLNYGYTF. This chain links TRBV2 with TRBJ1-2; the D is unclear. The V and J ends lost 6 bases and 1 base respectively, with 9 bases between them. Germline lookup yields CDR1 SNHLY and CDR2 FYNNEI. The CDR3 is 13 amino acids.

This clone was recorded a few times. The genes are TRBV7-2 and TRBJ1-6, with D uncertain. The V and J ends lost 3 bases and 6 bases respectively, with 12 bases between them. Germline V CDR1 and CDR2: SGHTA, FQGNSA. The CDR3 length is 15 residues. The DNA for the CDR3 is TGTGCCAGCAGCTTTCCCGGGGTGGTTAATTCACCCCTCCACTTT. Protein product: CASSFPGVVNSPLHF.

This clone is medium-sized (0.01 to 0.1%) within its sample. This chain links TRBV9 with TRBJ2-7; 11 nucleotides align to TRBD1. CDR1 SGDLS and CDR2 YYNGEE come from the germline V gene. The CDR3 totals 15 residues. J lost 5 bases, V lost 0 bases, and 4 bases had no gene match. CDR3 nucleotides: TGTGCCAGCAGCGTAGAGGGACAGGGGGTTCACGAGCAGTACTTC. Protein sequence: CASSVEGQGVHEQYF.

The J gene is TRBJ1-1, the V gene TRBV3-1 (or the pseudogene TRBV3-2); 10 positions match TRBD1. Germline V gene lookup returns CDR1 LGHDT and CDR2 YNNKEL (reference sequence). This CDR3 comprises 15 residues. The V gene end was trimmed by 4 bases and the J gene end by 11 bases; junction bases not matched to a gene: 13. CDR3: CASSREDRGRPVAFF. Written as DNA, the CDR3 is TGTGCCAGCAGCCGAGAGGACAGGGGGAGACCGGTGGCTTTCTTT.

The chain joins TRBV6-5 to TRBJ1-1; D possibly corresponds to TRBD1 (6 bases). The CDR3 loop spans 13 amino acids. The germline CDR1 and CDR2 sequences are MNHEY and SVGAGI. V dropped 4 bases and J dropped 1 base, with 7 bases sitting between them. CDR3 sequence reads: CASSSTGNTEAFF. As DNA, the CDR3 is TGTGCCAGCAGTTCGACAGGGAACACTGAAGCTTTCTTT.

The gene calls are TRBV5-5 and TRBJ2-7; D possibly uses TRBD1 or TRBD2 (5 bases each). Looked up from germline, CDR1 is SGHKS and CDR2 is YYEKEE (reference sequence). V was pared by 2 bases and J by 0 bases, with 12 bases between. This CDR3 has 15 residues. Here the CDR3 DNA reads TGTGCCAGCAGCTTTGGTGGGGGAATCTCCTACGAGCAGTACTTC. Translated: CASSFGGGISYEQYF.

This chain uses TRBV18 with TRBJ2-1, with 7 positions matching TRBD2. Trimming removed 6 bases from V and 0 bases from J; junction bases left unmatched: 5. This CDR3 is built from 15 residues. Germline values: CDR1 KGHSH, CDR2 LQKENI. The CDR3 protein is CASSQLASSYNEQFF. In nucleotides, the CDR3 is TGTGCCAGCTCGCAACTAGCGAGCTCCTACAATGAGCAGTTCTTC.

In its sample, this clone was seen a few times. This chain connects TRBV7-8 to TRBJ2-3; D is possibly TRBD1 or TRBD2 (5 bases each). Germline values: CDR1 SGHVS, CDR2 FQNEAQ. Trimming stripped 6 bases from V and 2 bases from J, with 18 bases between. The CDR3 spans 16 residues. CDR3 sequence: CASSLRGARSTDTQYF. The CDR3 nucleotides are TGTGCCAGCAGTCTTAGAGGGGCCCGTTCCACAGATACGCAGTATTTT.

The rearrangement joins TRBV14 to TRBJ1-6; D not certain. V gave up 0 bases and J gave up 7 bases, with 13 bases separating them. Per germline, CDR1 SGHDN and CDR2 FVKESK. There are 16 residues in the CDR3. CDR3: CASSQDTGRRNSPLHF. CDR3 nucleotide sequence: TGTGCCAGCAGCCAAGATACGGGCCGACGGAATTCACCCCTCCACTTT.

V and J are TRBV18 and TRBJ2-3; D ambiguous. This CDR3 has 17 amino acids. Trimming shortened V by 0 bases and J by 3 bases, and 16 bases separated the two germline ends. Germline lookup yields CDR1 KGHSH and CDR2 LQKENI. The chain's CDR3 is CASSPPTGGRKTDTQYF. For the CDR3, the DNA is TGTGCCAGCTCACCACCGACGGGTGGCCGGAAGACAGATACGCAGTATTTT. Filled out from reference TRBV18 and TRBJ2-3, the complete variable domain reads NAGVMQNPRHLVRRRGQEARLRCSPMKGHSHVYWYRQLPEEGLKFMVYLQKENIIDESGMPKERFSAEFPKEGPSILRIQQVVRGDSAAYFCASSPPTGGRKTDTQYFGPGTRLTVL.

This clone turned up a few times. The gene calls are TRBV9 and TRBJ1-5; D is uncertain. The CDR3 has 15 residues. Trimming took off 6 bases at V and 1 base at J, with 14 bases between the two ends. The germline V gene has CDR1 SGDLS and CDR2 YYNGEE. The CDR3 loop reads CASNPLGESNQPQHF. In nucleotides, the CDR3 is TGTGCCAGCAACCCTCTTGGGGAGAGCAATCAGCCCCAGCATTTT.

As DNA, the CDR3 is TGTGCCAGCAGCCTAGGACGCTTAGCTAAATCAGGGGCCAACGTCCTGACTTTC. Encoded protein: CASSLGRLAKSGANVLTF. The J gene is TRBJ2-6, the V gene TRBV7-8; D unresolved. CDR3 length: 18 residues. Germline V CDR1 and CDR2: SGHVS, FQNEAQ. The V end lost 5 bases, the J end lost 4 bases, and 21 bases lay between the germline ends.

DNA of the CDR3: TGTGCCAGTACACAGAGAGGCAATCAGCCCCAGCATTTT. This codes for CASTQRGNQPQHF. The chain joins TRBV19 to TRBJ1-5; no clear D. Between the trimmed V and J ends, which lost 7 bases and 2 bases, there was a span of 9 bases. In germline, CDR1 is LNHDA, CDR2 SQIVND (reference sequence). The CDR3 contains 13 residues. The variable domain in full, completed from reference TRBV19 and TRBJ1-5, reads DGGITQSPKYLFRKEGQNVTLSCEQNLNHDAMYWYRQDPGQGLRLIYYSQIVNDFQKGDIAEGYSVSREKKESFPLTVTSAQKNPTAFYLCASTQRGNQPQHFGDGTRLSIL.

The chain combines TRBV9 with TRBJ2-7; D may be TRBD2 (6 bases). The CDR3 consists of 15 residues. Trimming took 0 bases from V and 3 from J, leaving 13 bases between them. Germline V lookup: CDR1 SGDLS, CDR2 YYNGEE. The CDR3 protein is CASSVGGTRFYEQYF. The CDR3 region has the DNA TGTGCCAGCAGCGTAGGGGGGACTCGCTTCTACGAGCAGTACTTC.

The chain couples TRBV18 to TRBJ2-7; 12 bases are shared with TRBD2. The CDR3 is 17 residues long. Looked up from germline, CDR1 is KGHSH and CDR2 is LQKENI. With 2 bases clipped from V and 0 bases from J, the junction kept 5 bases outside the gene matches. CDR3 nucleotides: TGTGCCAGCTCACCAACGGCTAGCGGGAGGGCCTCCTACGAGCAGTACTTC. This codes for CASSPTASGRASYEQYF.

The sample holds a few counts of this clone. The V gene is TRBV27, the J gene TRBJ2-1, with TRBD2 matching over 7 bases. Germline V gene sequence: CDR1 MNHEY, CDR2 SMNVEV (reference sequence). With 3 bases clipped from V and 9 bases from J, the junction kept 8 bases outside the gene matches. The CDR3 runs to 14 residues. In DNA, the CDR3 is TGTGCCAGCAGTTTTAATCCCGGGGGGACTGAGCAGTTCTTC. Amino acid sequence: CASSFNPGGTEQFF.

The V gene is TRBV19, the J gene TRBJ1-4; D may be TRBD1 (5 bases). There are 13 residues in the CDR3. Germline loops: CDR1 LNHDA, CDR2 SQIVND (reference sequence). V was trimmed by 8 bases and J by 4 bases, leaving 11 bases between them. This CDR3 reads CASSRTSNEKLFF. The CDR3 DNA reads as TGTGCCAGTTCCCGGACAAGTAATGAAAAACTGTTTTTT.

By its share, this clone is large. The chain uses TRBV2 and TRBJ2-7; D perhaps matches TRBD2 (7 bases). The V and J ends lost 0 bases and 2 bases respectively, with 11 bases between them. The CDR3 totals 15 residues. The germline V gene encodes CDR1 SNHLY and CDR2 FYNNEI. The CDR3 loop reads CASSEAGGGAYEQYF. The CDR3 coding sequence is TGTGCCAGCAGTGAAGCGGGAGGGGGTGCCTACGAGCAGTACTTC.

The rearrangement uses TRBV24-1 and TRBJ2-7; D remains ambiguous. CDR3 length: 13 residues. The V end lost 3 bases, the J end lost 8 bases, and 13 bases lay between the germline ends. Germline CDR1 KGHDR, CDR2 SFDVKD. Here the CDR3 reads CATSDPQVKKQYF. The CDR3 bases are TGTGCCACCAGTGATCCACAAGTGAAAAAGCAGTACTTC.

Remarks on this clone: An end of the junction does not agree with germline; a read error may underlie this. The rearrangement joins TRBV12-3 or TRBV12-4 to TRBJ1-1, with D tentatively TRBD1 (6 bases). This CDR3 contains 13 residues. In DNA form, the CDR3 reads TGTGCCAGCAGCTTAGAGGGGGGCACTGAAGCTTTCTTT. Its translation is CASSLEGGTEAFF.